The 22 T cell receptor beta chains below were found in one sample sequenced in a study of blood T cell repertoires in COVID-19. The protocol was immunoSEQ multiplex PCR, while the TCRdb copy is restricted to in-frame clones and leaves out a portion. The sample contains over 200,000 clones, about nine tenths of which appear only once. Source material: PBMCs or T cells enriched from blood (not recorded which). The source of these receptors is a man aged 18 to 30 who had recovered from COVID-19.

The rearrangement links TRBV5-4 to TRBJ2-5; D gene unclear. Trimming took off 5 bases at V and 0 bases at J, with 5 bases between the two ends. Germline V gene sequence: CDR1 SGHNT, CDR2 YYREEE (reference sequence). The CDR3 is 12 amino acids. This CDR3 reads CASSRYQETQYF. For the CDR3, the DNA is TGTGCCAGCAGTCGGTACCAAGAGACCCAGTACTTC.

This rearrangement joins TRBV3-1 (or the pseudogene TRBV3-2) to TRBJ1-1; 9 bases align to TRBD1. Germline V gene lookup returns CDR1 LGHDT and CDR2 YNNKEL (reference sequence). Unmatched junction bases numbered 4, after V lost 5 bases and J lost 3 bases. There are 14 residues in the CDR3. For the CDR3, the DNA is TGTGCCAGCAGCTACGGGACAGGGCACACTGAAGCTTTCTTT. Amino acids: CASSYGTGHTEAFF.

This sequence joins TRBV2 and TRBJ1-3, with D uncertain. Germline values: CDR1 SNHLY, CDR2 FYNNEI. V gave up 7 bases and J gave up 2 bases, with 6 bases separating them. CDR3 length: 12 amino acids. The CDR3 DNA reads TGTGCCAGCACTAGGCCTGGAAACACCATATATTTT. Translated, it gives CASTRPGNTIYF.

The chain employs TRBV9 and TRBJ2-5, with D uncertain. The ends were cut back, 4 bases at V and 4 bases at J, with 8 bases in the middle. Germline CDR1 SGDLS, CDR2 YYNGEE. This CDR3 contains 12 residues. Here the CDR3 DNA reads TGTGCCAGCAGCTCCCTAGGAGAGACCCAGTACTTC. The encoded protein is CASSSLGETQYF.

The rearrangement uses TRBV2 and TRBJ1-4; 9 nucleotides agree with TRBD1. Germline V gene sequence: CDR1 SNHLY, CDR2 FYNNEI. Trimming took 2 bases from V and 5 from J; bases not matched to a gene: 6. The CDR3 spans 16 residues. The chain's CDR3 is CASSEIPGTGNEKLFF. The CDR3 DNA sequence: TGTGCCAGCAGTGAAATACCTGGGACAGGGAATGAAAAACTGTTTTTT.

The chain combines TRBV9 with TRBJ2-7, with TRBD2 matching over 9 bases. This CDR3 region has 17 residues. Germline V CDR1 and CDR2: SGDLS, YYNGEE. V dropped 0 bases and J dropped 4; count of bases not matched to a gene: 11. The CDR3 spells CASSVGDILAGVYEQYF. Here the CDR3 DNA reads TGTGCCAGCAGCGTAGGCGACATATTAGCGGGAGTGTACGAGCAGTACTTC.

The chain has TRBV6-5 and TRBJ2-3, with TRBD1 as a possible D gene (7 bases). CDR1 and CDR2 (germline): MNHEY, SVGAGI. V lost 7 bases and J 0 bases, leaving 11 bases between the germline ends. CDR3 size: 14 residues. The CDR3 spells CASKSGGSTDTQYF. The CDR3 coding sequence is TGTGCCAGCAAGTCAGGGGGGAGCACAGATACGCAGTATTTT.

The chain is built from TRBV7-9 and TRBJ2-3; D ambiguous. This CDR3 is built from 13 residues. The V and J ends lost 5 bases and 6 bases respectively, with 12 bases between them. The germline V gene has CDR1 SEHNR and CDR2 FQNEAQ (reference sequence). CDR3 residues: CASSSLDRDTQYF. CDR3 DNA: TGTGCCAGCAGCAGCTTAGATCGGGATACGCAGTATTTT.

The rearrangement uses TRBV30 and TRBJ2-7; 9 bases are a match to TRBD1. The junction had 3 bases not matched to a gene; V was cut back by 5 bases and J by 7 bases. CDR1 GTSNPN and CDR2 SVGIG come from the germline V gene (reference sequence). This CDR3 is 11 amino acids long. DNA for the CDR3: TGTGCCTGGTCGACAGGGGGTGAGCAGTACTTC. It codes for CAWSTGGEQYF.

This chain joins TRBV5-1 and TRBJ2-5; 10 bases align to TRBD2. CDR1 and CDR2 from the germline V gene are SGHRS and YFSETQ. V lost 2 bases and J lost 3; bases outside the gene matches: 1. The CDR3 is 14 amino acids. The CDR3 DNA reads TGCGCCAGCAGCTTCGGACTAGCGGAAGAGACCCAGTACTTC. This translates into CASSFGLAEETQYF.

This CDR3 is CATSEWGETYNEQFF. CDR3 DNA sequence: TGTGCCACCAGTGAATGGGGGGAGACCTACAATGAGCAGTTCTTC. This chain joins TRBV24-1 and TRBJ2-1; D perhaps matches TRBD2 (6 bases). The V gene's germline CDR1 is KGHDR and CDR2 SFDVKD. The CDR3 length is 15 residues. Trimming pared 4 bases from V and 2 bases from J, leaving 11 bases between.

V is TRBV19 and J is TRBJ2-6, with D maybe TRBD1 (6 bases). Germline V gene data show CDR1 as LNHDA and CDR2 as SQIVND (reference sequence). V was clipped by 9 bases and J by 1 base, with 16 bases between them. The CDR3 consists of 16 residues. The CDR3 loop is CASLPLGGSGANVLTF. CDR3 sequence (DNA): TGTGCCAGCCTACCCCTAGGGGGTTCTGGGGCCAACGTCCTGACTTTC. The entire variable domain, with the rest obtained from reference TRBV19 and TRBJ2-6, is as follows: DGGITQSPKYLFRKEGQNVTLSCEQNLNHDAMYWYRQDPGQGLRLIYYSQIVNDFQKGDIAEGYSVSREKKESFPLTVTSAQKNPTAFYLCASLPLGGSGANVLTFGAGSRLTVL.

This rearrangement joins TRBV20-1 to TRBJ1-5, with 7 bases lining up with TRBD1. From germline, CDR1 is DFQATT and CDR2 SNEGSKA (reference sequence). Germline trimming cut 3 bases from V and 0 bases from J; bases unmatched to any gene: 5. The CDR3 has 15 residues. CDR3 nucleotides: TGCAGTGCTAGTAGGGGACAGAGTAGCAATCAGCCCCAGCATTTT. This codes for CSASRGQSSNQPQHF.

This chain joins TRBV5-1 and TRBJ1-2, with no clear D. Trimming left V 1 base short and J 4 bases short, with 11 bases between. Germline CDR1 SGHRS, CDR2 YFSETQ. CDR3 length: 14 residues. The CDR3 DNA reads as TGCGCCAGCAGCTTGTCTCCGGTGTTCTATGGCTACACCTTC. Translated: CASSLSPVFYGYTF. Together with reference TRBV5-1 and TRBJ1-2, the CDR3 gives the full variable domain: KAGVTQTPRYLIKTRGQQVTLSCSPISGHRSVSWYQQTPGQGLQFLFEYFSETQRNKGNFPGRFSGRQFSNSRSEMNVSTLELGDSALYLCASSLSPVFYGYTFGSGTRLTVV.

The rearrangement uses TRBV11-3 and TRBJ2-5; D is perhaps TRBD2 (6 bases). In germline, CDR1 is SGHNT, CDR2 YENEEA. The germline V and J ends were trimmed by 4 bases and 3 bases, with 15 bases remaining between them. CDR3 length: 15 residues. This CDR3 is CASSSIRDLKETQYF. CDR3 nucleotides: TGTGCCAGCAGCTCAATCCGGGACTTAAAAGAGACCCAGTACTTC.

The CDR3 sequence: CSVLRGANYGYTF. For the CDR3, the DNA is TGCAGCGTTCTCAGGGGAGCTAACTATGGCTACACCTTC. The chain recombines TRBV29-1 with TRBJ1-2; TRBD1 is a possible D gene (6 bases). The germline V gene encodes CDR1 SQVTM and CDR2 ANQGSEA. Trimming removed 5 bases at V and 0 bases at J, with 10 bases between. The CDR3 sequence is 13 residues long.

This clone was detected ten times or more. The chain is built from TRBV4-1 and TRBJ1-2; D is possibly TRBD1 (6 bases). V lost 3 bases and J 8 bases, leaving 22 bases between the germline ends. Looked up from germline, CDR1 is MGHRA and CDR2 is YSYEKL. The CDR3 is 16 amino acids. The CDR3 protein is CASSHTGSPGAYGYTF. CDR3 in DNA: TGCGCCAGCAGCCACACTGGGTCACCAGGGGCCTACGGCTACACCTTC.

The chain is built from TRBV29-1 and TRBJ2-2; 7 nucleotides line up with TRBD2. The V segment lost 7 bases and the J segment 6 bases; nucleotides outside the gene matches: 14. The CDR3 totals 15 residues. CDR1 is SQVTM, CDR2 ANQGSEA, per germline. The DNA of the CDR3 is TGCAGCGCCGCCGCGGGGAGCGGGGTTGCCGGGGAGCTGTTTTTT. This encodes CSAAAGSGVAGELFF.

The rearrangement uses TRBV7-3 and TRBJ2-2, with 8 bases fitting TRBD2. Germline V gene sequence: CDR1 SGHTA, CDR2 FQGTGA. The CDR3 extends over 16 amino acids. V lost 5 bases and J lost 7; bases outside the gene matches: 12. The CDR3 DNA is TGTGCCAGCAGCGACCGGATGGCGGGAGGAATCGGGGAGCTGTTTTTT. It is translated as CASSDRMAGGIGELFF. The full variable domain, in which reference TRBV7-3 and TRBJ2-2 provide the parts outside the CDR3, is GAGVSQTPSNKVTEKGKYVELRCDPISGHTALYWYRQSLGQGPEFLIYFQGTGAADDSGLPNDRFFAVRPEGSVSTLKIQRTERGDSAVYLCASSDRMAGGIGELFFGEGSRLTVL.

This chain connects TRBV27 to TRBJ2-3; maybe TRBD2 (6 bases). With 3 bases removed from V and 4 bases from J, the gap between germline ends came to 14 bases. The CDR3 sequence is 15 residues long. Germline CDR1 and CDR2: MNHEY and SMNVEV (reference sequence). CDR3 residues: CASSLSGYFPDTQYF. The CDR3 DNA sequence: TGTGCCAGCAGTTTGAGCGGGTACTTTCCAGATACGCAGTATTTT.

V usage is TRBV5-1 and J usage is TRBJ1-2; tentative D call: TRBD1 (6 bases). V shed 3 bases and J shed 4 bases, with 16 bases lying between them. Germline V lookup: CDR1 SGHRS, CDR2 YFSETQ. There are 15 residues in the CDR3. CDR3 nucleotides: TGCGCCAGCAGCTCAGATGAACAGGGAGTCTATGGCTACACCTTC. It is translated as CASSSDEQGVYGYTF.

The genes are TRBV10-3 and TRBJ1-1, with 9 bases lining up with TRBD1. This CDR3 is 13 amino acids long. From germline, CDR1 is ENHRY and CDR2 SYGVKD. J was trimmed by 4 bases and V by 10 bases; bases with no gene match: 7. The CDR3 DNA reads as TGTGCCACTGAACAGGGGGCAGGCACTGAAGCTTTCTTT. Its protein product is CATEQGAGTEAFF.